This is a list of T cell receptor beta chains from one sample in a study of blood T cell repertoires in COVID-19. Generated by immunoSEQ multiplex PCR, the TCRdb table keeps only in-frame clones and is missing some. In the table there are under 200,000 clones, 70% to 90% of which are singletons. The specimen sequenced was peripheral blood. The receptors originated from a man between 60 and 75 years old with active or convalescent COVID-19. CDR3s include the opening cysteine and the closing phenylalanine or tryptophan. The D gene is left open where the match is weak. Expanded clones are given a class, and other clones once, few, many or no size at all.

d_call j_call clone_size v_call cdr3_nt cdr3_aa
TRBD1 TRBJ1-2 - TRBV4-1 TGCGCCAGCAGCCAAGATCCCCAACAGGGGAACTATGGCTACACCTTC CASSQDPQQGNYGYTF
TRBD2 TRBJ2-3 - TRBV11-2 TGTGCCAGCACCCCATCGGTACTAGCGGGGCCTGGGGGCACAGATACGCAGTATTTT CASTPSVLAGPGGTDTQYF
- TRBJ1-2 - TRBV6-5 TGTGCCAGCAGTTCCCCGGTGTATGGCTACACCTTC CASSSPVYGYTF
- TRBJ2-5 few TRBV5-1 TGCGCCAGCAGCTTGTGGACAGCGATCGGAGAGACCCAGTACTTC CASSLWTAIGETQYF
TRBD2 TRBJ2-1 - TRBV9 TGTGCCAGCAGCCCCCAAACAGGGACTAGCGGGGGCCATGAGCAGTTCTTC CASSPQTGTSGGHEQFF
TRBD1 TRBJ1-1 - TRBV2 TGTGCCAGCAGTTTACAGGGGCGAGGCGCTGAAGCTTTCTTT CASSLQGRGAEAFF
- TRBJ1-2 - TRBV15 TGTGCCACCAGCAGAGATGGCCTGCGGGGCTACACCTTC CATSRDGLRGYTF
TRBD1 TRBJ2-1 - TRBV4-2 TGTGCCAGCAGCCAGCAGGACAGGGACTACAATGAGCAGTTCTTC CASSQQDRDYNEQFF
TRBD1 TRBJ2-2 - TRBV6-1 TGTGCCAGCAGTGAAGTCTGGGCCAGGGGGCCTAACACCGGGGAGCTGTTTTTT CASSEVWARGPNTGELFF
TRBD1 TRBJ1-3 - TRBV6-8 TGTGCCAGCAGTCCCCTCATGACAGGGGAGCCTGGAAACACCATATATTTT CASSPLMTGEPGNTIYF
- TRBJ2-1 - TRBV5-1 TGCGCCAGCAGCCCGGCAAAAGCGGGCCACAATGAGCAGTTCTTC CASSPAKAGHNEQFF
- TRBJ1-6 - TRBV30 TGTGCCTGTAGTCGGGGGGAACAATCACCCCTCCACTTT CACSRGEQSPLHF
TRBD1 TRBJ1-1 - TRBV18 TGTGCCAGCTCACCAGACAGGGGGAGATACACTGAAGCTTTCTTT CASSPDRGRYTEAFF
- TRBJ1-2 - TRBV4-1 TGCGCCAGCAGCAAAGGTCACAGCGGAGTCGGTGGCTACACCTTC CASSKGHSGVGGYTF
TRBD1 TRBJ1-6 few TRBV5-1 TGCGCCAGCAGCTTGAGAGGACAGGGGTATTCACCCCTCCACTTT CASSLRGQGYSPLHF
TRBD1 TRBJ1-1 - TRBV6-5 TGTGCCAGCAGTTACTCCCGACAGGGCCAAATTTTCTTT CASSYSRQGQIFF
TRBD2 TRBJ2-7 - TRBV27 TGTGCCAGCAGTGCAACCGGGACTAGCCGCGAGCAGTACTTC CASSATGTSREQYF
- TRBJ1-3 - TRBV2 TGTGCCAGCAGTGAAGACAGGGTGGCTCACTCTGGAAACACCATATATTTT CASSEDRVAHSGNTIYF
- TRBJ1-2 - TRBV7-9 TGTGCCAGCAGCTTCACAGGGCCCTATGGCTACACCTTC CASSFTGPYGYTF
- TRBJ1-1 - TRBV29-1 TGCAGCGCTTCGGACAGAACCAAAATATTGGCTGAAGCTTTCTTT CSASDRTKILAEAFF
- TRBJ1-1 - TRBV6-5 TGTGCCAGCAGTCCAAACAGCTTCGAAGCTTTCTTT CASSPNSFEAFF
TRBD1 TRBJ1-4 - TRBV5-6 TGTGCCAGCAGCTCGGACCAAAACAGGGGGGGATATAATGAAAAACTGTTTTTT CASSSDQNRGGYNEKLFF
- TRBJ1-5 once TRBV19 TGTGCCAGTAGTATTGTCCAGGGAGGGCAGCCCCAGCATTTT CASSIVQGGQPQHF
TRBD1 TRBJ1-2 few TRBV10-2 TGCGCCAGCACCGGGGGACAGGGACCCCTAGGCTACACCTTC CASTGGQGPLGYTF
- TRBJ1-2 - TRBV7-3 TGTGCCAGCAGCTCCCGTGGTAGGATTCTCGCGGGGGGCTACACCTTC CASSSRGRILAGGYTF
TRBD1 TRBJ1-2 - TRBV6-5 TGTGCCAGCAGCCGACAGGGGGCAGTATCTGGCTACACCTTC CASSRQGAVSGYTF
- TRBJ2-2 - TRBV21-1 TGTGCCAGCAGCCCCGGAGTGGGACTAGCGGGGGGGCGTGTCACCGGGGAGCTGTTTTTT CASSPGVGLAGGRVTGELFF
TRBD1 TRBJ2-1 - TRBV19 TGTGCCACCAGGGGACAGGGGGAAGGAGAGCAGTTCTTC CATRGQGEGEQFF
TRBD1 TRBJ1-2 - TRBV7-2 TGTGCCAGCAGGTCAGGGGGGTCTAACTATGGCTACACCTTC CASRSGGSNYGYTF
- TRBJ2-1 - TRBV13 TGTGCCAGCAGCTTAGTATATGAGCAGTTCTTC CASSLVYEQFF
TRBD2 TRBJ2-2 - TRBV6-1 TGTGCCAGCAGTGACCCGACTAGCGGGGGGATCAACACCGGGGAGCTGTTTTTT CASSDPTSGGINTGELFF
- TRBJ1-3 - TRBV5-1 TGCGCCAGCAGCCGGGAAGGGCTCTCTGGAAACACCATATATTTT CASSREGLSGNTIYF
- TRBJ1-5 - TRBV19 TGTGCCAGTAAGGCGATCTCTAGGGGGGGTCAGCCCCAGCATTTT CASKAISRGGQPQHF